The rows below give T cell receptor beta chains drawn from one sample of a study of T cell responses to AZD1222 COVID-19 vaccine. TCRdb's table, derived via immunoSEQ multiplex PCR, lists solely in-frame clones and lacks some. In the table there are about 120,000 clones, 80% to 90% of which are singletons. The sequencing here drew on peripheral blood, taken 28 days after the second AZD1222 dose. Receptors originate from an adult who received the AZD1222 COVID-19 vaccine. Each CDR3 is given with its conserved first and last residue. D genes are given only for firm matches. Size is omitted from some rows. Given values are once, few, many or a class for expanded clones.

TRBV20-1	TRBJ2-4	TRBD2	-	CSARGDIQYF	TGCAGTGCTCGGGGGGACATTCAGTACTTC
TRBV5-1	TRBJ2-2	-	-	CASSKSNTGELFF	TGCGCCAGCAGCAAAAGTAACACCGGGGAGCTGTTTTTT
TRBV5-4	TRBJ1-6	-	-	CASSLGRRDSPLHF	TGTGCCAGCAGCTTGGGAAGGCGGGATTCACCCCTCCACTTT
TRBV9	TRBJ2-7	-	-	CASSVDPLSSYEQYF	TGTGCCAGCAGCGTAGACCCTTTATCCTCCTACGAGCAGTACTTC
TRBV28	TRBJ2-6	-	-	CASSPTLGSGANVLTF	TGTGCCAGCAGCCCCACCCTGGGTTCTGGGGCCAACGTCCTGACTTTC
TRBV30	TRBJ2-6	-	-	CAWSGANVLTF	TGTGCCTGGAGTGGGGCCAACGTCCTGACTTTC
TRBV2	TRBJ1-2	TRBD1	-	CASSSGGYGYTF	TGTGCCAGCAGTTCAGGGGGCTATGGCTACACCTTC
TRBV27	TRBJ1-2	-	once	CASSLSPAGPYGYTF	TGTGCCAGCAGTTTAAGCCCAGCGGGGCCCTATGGCTACACCTTC
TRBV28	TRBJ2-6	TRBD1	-	CASSPGTGLSGANVLTF	TGTGCCAGCAGTCCTGGGACAGGGCTTTCTGGGGCCAACGTCCTGACTTTC
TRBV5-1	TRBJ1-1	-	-	CASSFQQGPRNTEAFF	TGCGCCAGCAGCTTCCAACAAGGGCCGAGGAACACTGAAGCTTTCTTT
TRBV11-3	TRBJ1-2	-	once	CASSLGLSISYGYTF	TGTGCCAGCAGCTTAGGTCTTTCCATAAGCTATGGCTACACCTTC
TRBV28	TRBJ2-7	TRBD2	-	CASSLIREAYEQYF	TGTGCCAGCAGTTTAATACGGGAGGCGTACGAGCAGTACTTC
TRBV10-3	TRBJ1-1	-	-	CAISESASTTGTGITEAFF	TGTGCCATCAGTGAATCTGCTTCCACGACAGGAACGGGGATCACTGAAGCTTTCTTT
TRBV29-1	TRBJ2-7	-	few	CSATGTQRREQYF	TGCAGCGCAACCGGGACCCAGAGGCGCGAGCAGTACTTC
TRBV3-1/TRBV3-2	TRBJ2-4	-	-	CASSQDLAKNIQYF	TGTGCCAGCAGCCAAGACTTAGCCAAAAACATTCAGTACTTC
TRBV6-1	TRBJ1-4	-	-	CASSEAGVISEKLFF	TGTGCCAGCAGTGAAGCTGGGGTTATCAGTGAAAAACTGTTTTTT
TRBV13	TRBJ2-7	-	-	CASSSREGAFQDEQYF	TGTGCCAGCAGCTCGCGGGAAGGGGCCTTTCAGGACGAGCAGTACTTC
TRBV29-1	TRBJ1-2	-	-	CSVELGGYGYTF	TGCAGCGTTGAGTTGGGGGGGTATGGCTACACCTTC
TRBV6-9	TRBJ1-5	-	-	CASRDGPGPLYSNQPQHF	TGTGCCAGCCGAGACGGTCCGGGGCCCCTATATAGCAATCAGCCCCAGCATTTT
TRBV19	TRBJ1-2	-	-	CASSTTGSHGYTF	TGTGCCAGTAGTACCACAGGGAGCCATGGCTACACCTTC
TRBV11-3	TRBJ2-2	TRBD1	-	CASSLGTGAFGELFF	TGTGCCAGCAGCTTAGGGACAGGGGCGTTCGGGGAGCTGTTTTTT
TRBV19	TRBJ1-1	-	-	CASSISTGSPFF	TGTGCCAGTAGTATCTCCACGGGCTCACCTTTCTTT
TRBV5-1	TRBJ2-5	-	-	CASSRNGVEETQYF	TGCGCCAGCAGCCGCAACGGGGTGGAGGAGACCCAGTACTTC
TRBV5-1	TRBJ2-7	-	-	CASSIDTSYEQYF	TGCGCCAGCAGCATTGACACCTCCTACGAGCAGTACTTC
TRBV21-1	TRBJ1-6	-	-	CASTDLHVGFYNSPLHF	TGTGCCAGCACTGATTTACACGTTGGTTTCTATAATTCACCCCTCCACTTT
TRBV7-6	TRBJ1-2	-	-	CASSPARGGSGYTF	TGTGCCAGCAGCCCGGCCCGGGGGGGCTCTGGCTACACCTTC
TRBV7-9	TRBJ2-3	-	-	CASSLRGSTDTQYF	TGTGCCAGCAGCTTAAGGGGTAGCACAGATACGCAGTATTTT
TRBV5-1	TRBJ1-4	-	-	CASSRTVESREKLFF	TGCGCCAGCAGCCGGACTGTTGAATCAAGGGAAAAACTGTTTTTT
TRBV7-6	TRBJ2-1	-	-	CASSLRSSYNEQFF	TGTGCCAGCAGCTTAAGGTCGTCCTACAATGAGCAGTTCTTC
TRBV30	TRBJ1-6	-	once	CAWTRGGGNSPLHF	TGTGCCTGGACCAGAGGGGGTGGTAATTCACCCCTCCACTTT
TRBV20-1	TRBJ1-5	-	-	CSASPAGQELQPQHF	TGCAGTGCTAGTCCAGCGGGGCAGGAACTACAGCCCCAGCATTTT
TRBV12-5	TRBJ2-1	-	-	CASGLETRGYTFF	TGTGCTAGTGGTTTGGAAACCCGGGGCTACACGTTCTTC
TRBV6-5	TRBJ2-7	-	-	CASSYSKTGAYEQYF	TGTGCCAGCAGTTACTCCAAGACGGGAGCCTACGAGCAGTACTTC
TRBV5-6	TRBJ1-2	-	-	CASSIQGGDGYTF	TGTGCCAGCAGCATACAGGGAGGAGATGGCTACACCTTC
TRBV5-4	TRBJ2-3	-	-	CASSSRDGGDTQYF	TGTGCCAGCAGCAGCCGCGACGGAGGAGATACGCAGTATTTT
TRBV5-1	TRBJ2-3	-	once	CASSLVWGTDTQYF	TGCGCCAGCAGCTTGGTATGGGGGACGGATACGCAGTATTTT
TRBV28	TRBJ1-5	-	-	CASSLSMGDRQPQHF	TGTGCCAGCAGTTTAAGTATGGGAGACCGGCAGCCCCAGCATTTT